This TCR beta chain comes out of a study of cytotoxic CD8 clonotypes in ibrutinib-treated CLL (dated by TCRdb to the early 2020s). Study-level background: The cohort had 11 relapsed/refractory and approximately 15 treatment-naive patients; about 17 were IGHV unmutated. Responses were partial in roughly 24 patients and complete in 2; after median 68 months follow-up, about 14 stayed in remission and approximately 12 progressed. Samples at response were collected after a median of about 12 months of treatment, with a range of about 6 to 36 months. Samples averaged about 260,000 productive templates and 90,000 to 100,000 productive rearrangements. Longitudinal samples were obtainable from about 30% of the roughly 90 participants in the trial. Cryopreserved peripheral blood mononuclear cells were collected before treatment, at response, and at either disease progression or sustained remission. Every sample from remission and from progressive disease was obtained while the patients were still on ibrutinib.

The time point label for this specimen denotes: 12 to 13 months on ibrutinib. About 2 micrograms of genomic DNA were extracted from cryopreserved PBMCs for TCR beta library preparation. Longitudinal blood samples from CLL patients receiving ibrutinib monotherapy were subjected to high-throughput TCR beta sequencing. The patients took part in an open-label, single-center phase 2 trial of ibrutinib monotherapy. Paper-wide results and their limitations: Lymph node repertoires were not examined, and the timing of sampling was not matched between patients in sustained remission and those whose disease progressed. At ibrutinib response clonality went up, during sustained remission it held steady, and at progression it dropped back toward baseline. Baseline clonality was found to be higher than that of age-matched healthy donors and was strongly correlated with circulating CD8+ T-cell counts. Public clonotypes were found to be uncommon and were observed to contract or remain stable during treatment; the increase in clonality was shown to reflect expansion of private clonotypes at ibrutinib response.

On a MiSeq, deep resolution sequencing aimed for a depth between 1 in 1 million and 1 in 200,000 T cells, with each clonotype covered 10x on average. TCR beta libraries were generated with the immunoSEQ hsTCRB Kit. Per the original workflow: The data were analyzed with ImmunoSEQ Analyzer and ImmunoSEQ Data Assistant, and V, D and J gene assignments followed IMGT definitions. Clonality, with values ranging from 0 to 1, was calculated as one minus the normalized Shannon entropy of productive rearrangement frequencies. Public clonotype analysis was restricted to overrepresented clonotypes comprising at least 0.05% of each patient's repertoire. Repertoires from thirteen age-matched healthy donors in immuneACCESS were used as clonality controls. The table comes from immuneACCESS by way of TCRdb, which keeps in-frame sequences with V and J called. Part of the clones is missing from these tables; in studies checked, under half for an unresolved V gene and the rest for unknown reasons. That table gives V, J and clone size, and the DNA gave D and trimming. A total of about 200,000 clones appear in this sample, 60% to 80% of them only once. The ten largest clonotypes hold roughly 11% of the sample.

Taken from the germline V gene, the CDR1 and CDR2 loops are SQVTM and ANQGSEA. Counted from cysteine to phenylalanine, this CDR3 has 11 amino acids. The read is trimmed to its CDR3 DNA, 33 bases read in frame from base 1. Germline trimming amounts to 8 bases on V and 6 bases on J, with 4 as the count of junction bases outside the gene matches. As for this clone: No cognate antigen has been identified for it. Per-base qualities were not stored, and no clone one base away is much larger.

The sequenced sample was PBMCs, obtained after 12 months of ibrutinib treatment. This clonotype was obtained from a human donor with chronic lymphocytic leukemia. Here the chain combines TRBV29-1 and TRBJ1-2, with 9 junctional bases fitting TRBD1. The CDR3 protein is CSTRTGDGYTF. The base sequence is TGCAGCACTAGGACAGGGGATGGCTACACCTTC.